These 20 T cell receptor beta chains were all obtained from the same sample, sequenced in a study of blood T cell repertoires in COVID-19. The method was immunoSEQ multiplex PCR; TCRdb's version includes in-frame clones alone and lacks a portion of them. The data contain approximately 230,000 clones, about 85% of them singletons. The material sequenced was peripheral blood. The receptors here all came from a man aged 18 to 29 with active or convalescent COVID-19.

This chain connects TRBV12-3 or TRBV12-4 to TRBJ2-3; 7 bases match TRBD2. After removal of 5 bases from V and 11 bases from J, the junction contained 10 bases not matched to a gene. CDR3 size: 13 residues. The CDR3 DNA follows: TGTGCCAGCAGTCGGGACTATTCCCAAAAGCAGTATTTT. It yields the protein CASSRDYSQKQYF.

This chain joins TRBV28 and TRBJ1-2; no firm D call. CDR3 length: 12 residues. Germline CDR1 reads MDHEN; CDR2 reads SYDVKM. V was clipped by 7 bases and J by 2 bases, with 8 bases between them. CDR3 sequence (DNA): TGTGCCAGCACTGGCAAAAACTATGGCTACACCTTC. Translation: CASTGKNYGYTF.

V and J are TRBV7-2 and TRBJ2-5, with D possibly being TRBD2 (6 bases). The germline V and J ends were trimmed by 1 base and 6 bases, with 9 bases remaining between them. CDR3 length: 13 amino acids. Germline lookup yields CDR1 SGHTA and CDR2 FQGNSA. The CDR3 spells CASSLVAVQTQYF. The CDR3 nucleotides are TGTGCCAGCAGCTTAGTAGCGGTGCAGACCCAGTACTTC.

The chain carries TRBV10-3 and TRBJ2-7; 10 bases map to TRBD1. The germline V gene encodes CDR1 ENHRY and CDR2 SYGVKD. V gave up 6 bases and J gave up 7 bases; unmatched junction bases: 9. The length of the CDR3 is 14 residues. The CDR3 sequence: CAISLGTGEEEQYF. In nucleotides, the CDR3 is TGTGCCATCAGCCTTGGGACAGGGGAGGAGGAGCAGTACTTC.

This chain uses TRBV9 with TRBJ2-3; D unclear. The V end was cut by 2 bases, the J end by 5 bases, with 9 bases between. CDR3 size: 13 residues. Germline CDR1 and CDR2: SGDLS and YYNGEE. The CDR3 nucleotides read TGTGCCAGCAGCGTGGCAGATGGAGATACGCAGTATTTT. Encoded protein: CASSVADGDTQYF.

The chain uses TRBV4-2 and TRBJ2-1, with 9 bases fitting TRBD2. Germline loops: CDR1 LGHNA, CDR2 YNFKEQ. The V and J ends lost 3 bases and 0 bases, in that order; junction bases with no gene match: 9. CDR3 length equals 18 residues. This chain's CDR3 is CASSQWLAGSDSYNEQFF. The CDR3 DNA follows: TGTGCCAGCAGCCAGTGGCTAGCGGGAAGCGACTCCTACAATGAGCAGTTCTTC.

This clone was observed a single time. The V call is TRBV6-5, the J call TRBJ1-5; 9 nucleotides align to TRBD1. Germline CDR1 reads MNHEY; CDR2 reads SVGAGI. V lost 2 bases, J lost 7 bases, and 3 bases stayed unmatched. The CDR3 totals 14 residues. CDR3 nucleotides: TGTGCCAGCAGTTACCCGGGACAGGGACAGCCCCAGCATTTT. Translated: CASSYPGQGQPQHF.

The CDR3 nucleotides read TGTGCCACCAGCGGGGACAGGGGAAATAATCAGCCCCAGCATTTT. Translation: CATSGDRGNNQPQHF. The V gene is TRBV24-1, the J gene TRBJ1-5, with TRBD1 matching 10 bases. After removal of 7 bases from V and 4 bases from J, the junction contained 6 bases not matched to a gene. There are 15 residues in the CDR3. Germline CDR1 is KGHDR and CDR2 is SFDVKD.

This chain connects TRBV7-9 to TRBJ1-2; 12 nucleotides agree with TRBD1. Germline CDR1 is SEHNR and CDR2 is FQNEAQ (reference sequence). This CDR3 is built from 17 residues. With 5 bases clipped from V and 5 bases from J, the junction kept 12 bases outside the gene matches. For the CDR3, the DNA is TGTGCCAGCAGCGACCGGGACAGGGGGCGCCTTGGTTATGGCTACACCTTC. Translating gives CASSDRDRGRLGYGYTF.

As DNA, the CDR3 is TGTGCCAGCAGCGTAACCGACAGGGGGGGAAATTCACCCCTCCACTTT. Its protein product is CASSVTDRGGNSPLHF. The J gene is TRBJ1-6, the V gene TRBV9; TRBD1 matches at 9 bases. Germline trimming cut 1 base from V and 7 bases from J; bases unmatched to any gene: 6. In germline, CDR1 is SGDLS, CDR2 YYNGEE. The CDR3 is 16 amino acids.

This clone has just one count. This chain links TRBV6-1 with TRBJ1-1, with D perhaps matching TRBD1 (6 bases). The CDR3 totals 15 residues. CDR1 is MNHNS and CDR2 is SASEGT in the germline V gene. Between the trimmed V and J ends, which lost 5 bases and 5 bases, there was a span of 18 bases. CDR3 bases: TGTGCCAGCAGTTTACCTGTAGGGGGTGAGACTGAAGCTTTCTTT. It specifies CASSLPVGGETEAFF.

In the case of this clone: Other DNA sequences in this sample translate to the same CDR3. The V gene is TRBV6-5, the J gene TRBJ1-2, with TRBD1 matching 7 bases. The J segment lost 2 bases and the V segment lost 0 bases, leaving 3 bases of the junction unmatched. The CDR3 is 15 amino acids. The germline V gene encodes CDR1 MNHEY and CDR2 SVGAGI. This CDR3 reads CASSYSDRPNYGYTF. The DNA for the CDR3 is TGTGCCAGCAGTTACTCGGACAGGCCCAACTATGGCTACACCTTC.

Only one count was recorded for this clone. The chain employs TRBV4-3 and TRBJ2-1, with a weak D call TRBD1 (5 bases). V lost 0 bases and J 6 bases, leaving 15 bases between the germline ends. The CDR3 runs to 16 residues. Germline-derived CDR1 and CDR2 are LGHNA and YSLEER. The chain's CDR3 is CASSQDYRQFFNEQFF. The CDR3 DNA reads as TGCGCCAGCAGCCAAGATTATAGACAGTTTTTCAATGAGCAGTTCTTC.

The CDR3 nucleotides read TGTGCCAGCAGCTTAAGGACTATCCAGTCTAATGAAAAACTGTTTTTT. Residues: CASSLRTIQSNEKLFF. The rearrangement links TRBV7-9 to TRBJ1-4; the D is unclear. Trimming cost V 2 bases and J 3 bases, with 13 bases left between them. This CDR3 comprises 16 residues. Germline-derived CDR1 and CDR2 are SEHNR and FQNEAQ (reference sequence).

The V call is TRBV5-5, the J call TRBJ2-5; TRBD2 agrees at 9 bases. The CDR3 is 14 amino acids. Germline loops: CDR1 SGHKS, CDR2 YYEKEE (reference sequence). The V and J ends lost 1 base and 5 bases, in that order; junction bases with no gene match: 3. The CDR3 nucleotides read TGTGCCAGCAGCTTGCGACTAGCGGCTGAGACCCAGTACTTC. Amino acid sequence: CASSLRLAAETQYF.

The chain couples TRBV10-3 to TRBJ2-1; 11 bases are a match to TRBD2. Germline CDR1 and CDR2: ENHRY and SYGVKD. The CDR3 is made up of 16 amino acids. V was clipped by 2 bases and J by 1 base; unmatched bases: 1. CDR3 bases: TGTGCCATCAGTGAGACTAGCGGGAGATCCTACAATGAGCAGTTCTTC. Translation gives CAISETSGRSYNEQFF.

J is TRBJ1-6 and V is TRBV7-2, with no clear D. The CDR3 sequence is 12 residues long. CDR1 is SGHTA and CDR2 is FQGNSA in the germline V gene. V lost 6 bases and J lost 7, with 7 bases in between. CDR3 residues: CASSSVNSPLHF. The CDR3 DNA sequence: TGTGCCAGCAGTAGCGTAAATTCACCCCTCCACTTT.

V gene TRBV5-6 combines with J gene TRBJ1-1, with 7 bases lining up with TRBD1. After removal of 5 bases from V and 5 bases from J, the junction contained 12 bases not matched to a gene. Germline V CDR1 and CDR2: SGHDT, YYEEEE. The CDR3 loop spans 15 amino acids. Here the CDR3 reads CASSFGQETRTEAFF. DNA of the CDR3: TGTGCCAGCAGTTTTGGACAGGAGACGAGGACTGAAGCTTTCTTT.

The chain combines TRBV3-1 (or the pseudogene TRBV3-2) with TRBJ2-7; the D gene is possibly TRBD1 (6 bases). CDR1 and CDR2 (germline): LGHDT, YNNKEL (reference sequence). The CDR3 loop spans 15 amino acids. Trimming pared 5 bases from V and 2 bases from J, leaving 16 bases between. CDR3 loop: CASSKYRDIAYEQYF. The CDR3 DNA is TGTGCCAGCAGCAAATACCGGGACATCGCCTACGAGCAGTACTTC.

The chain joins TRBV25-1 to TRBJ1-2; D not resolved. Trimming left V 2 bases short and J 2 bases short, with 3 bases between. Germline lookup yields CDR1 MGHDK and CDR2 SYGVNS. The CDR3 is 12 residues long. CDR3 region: CASSEINYGYTF. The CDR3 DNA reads TGTGCCAGCAGTGAAATAAACTATGGCTACACCTTC.